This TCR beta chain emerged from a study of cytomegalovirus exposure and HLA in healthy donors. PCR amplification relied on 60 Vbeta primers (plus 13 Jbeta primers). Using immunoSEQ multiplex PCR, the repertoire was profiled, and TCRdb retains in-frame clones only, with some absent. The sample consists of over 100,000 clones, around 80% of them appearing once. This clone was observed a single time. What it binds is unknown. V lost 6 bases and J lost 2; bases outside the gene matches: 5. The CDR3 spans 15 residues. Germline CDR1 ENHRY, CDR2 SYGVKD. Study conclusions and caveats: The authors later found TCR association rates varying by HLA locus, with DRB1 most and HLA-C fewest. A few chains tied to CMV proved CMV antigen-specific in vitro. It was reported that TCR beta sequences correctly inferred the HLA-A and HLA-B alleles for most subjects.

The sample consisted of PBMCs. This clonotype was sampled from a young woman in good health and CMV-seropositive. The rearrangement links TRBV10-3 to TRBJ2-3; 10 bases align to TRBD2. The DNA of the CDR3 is TGTGCCATCAGAAAGCGGGAGGGCCTCACAGATACGCAGTATTTT. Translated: CAIRKREGLTDTQYF.